Below, one T cell receptor (beta chain) is given with its context. No antigen is known for it. Germline assignment: CDR1 MDHEN and CDR2 SYDVKM. The length of the CDR3 is 15 residues. V lost 2 bases to trimming and J lost 0 bases, with 8 bases between them. The data are from a study of T cell repertoires in cytomegalovirus infection. General study findings and limits: Carriers of CMV plus the relevant HLA were identified by cumulative public TCR beta family frequency. Ex vivo, HLA-C-restricted CMV-specific TCR beta clonotypes prevailed over the rest of the response.

In TCRdb, the reads were re-called with MiXCR into one record per CDR3 protein. Of around 300,000 distinct CDR3 sequences listed, around 25% are singletons. The chain carries TRBV28 and TRBJ1-5, with a possible D match to TRBD1 (5 bases). The TCR was taken from a human donor in good health (CMV status not recorded). Some clones in this sample may be carry-over from other donors' samples. What was sequenced was PBMCs. CDR3 loop: CASSLQGLSNQPQHF. CDR3 sequence (DNA): TGTGCCAGCAGTTTACAGGGCCTTAGCAATCAGCCCCAGCATTTT. Using reference TRBV28 and TRBJ1-5 for the parts outside the CDR3, the full variable domain is DVKVTQSSRYLVKRTGEKVFLECVQDMDHENMFWYRQDPGLGLRLIYFSYDVKMKEKGDIPEGYSVSREKKERFSLILESASTNQTSMYLCASSLQGLSNQPQHFGDGTRLSIL.